Included here is one TCR beta chain sequence, with context. What it recognizes is unknown. Sequencing was performed with immunoSEQ multiplex PCR; in TCRdb, only in-frame clones are kept and a portion is missing. The sample has roughly 79,000 clones; roughly 80% are singletons. V was trimmed by 5 bases and J by 6 bases, leaving 15 bases between them. The CDR3 runs 14 residues. The V gene's germline CDR1 is LNHDA and CDR2 SQIVND (reference sequence). These data originate in a study of T cell responses to AZD1222 COVID-19 vaccine. Study outcomes and limitations: Seropositive at baseline were only a handful of AZD1222 recipients. Every sample of the repertoires postdated the peak T cell response.

The sequence was obtained from an adult in good health. The rearrangement links TRBV19 to TRBJ2-3, with D tentatively TRBD2 (6 bases). The source material was peripheral blood, sampled on day 0 of AZD1222 vaccination. The CDR3: CASSSGDLPDTQYF. CDR3 coding DNA: TGTGCCAGTAGTTCGGGGGATCTTCCGGATACGCAGTATTTT.